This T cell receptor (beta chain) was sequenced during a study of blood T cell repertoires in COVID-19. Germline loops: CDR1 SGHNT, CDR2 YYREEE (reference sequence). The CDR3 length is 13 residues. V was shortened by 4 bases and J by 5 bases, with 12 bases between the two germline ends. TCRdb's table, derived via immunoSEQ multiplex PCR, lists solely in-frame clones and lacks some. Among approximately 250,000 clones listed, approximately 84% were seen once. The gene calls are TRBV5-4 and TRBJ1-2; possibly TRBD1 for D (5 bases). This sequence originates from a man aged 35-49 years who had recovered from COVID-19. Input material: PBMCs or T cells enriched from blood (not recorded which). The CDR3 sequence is CASSPGTLYGYTF. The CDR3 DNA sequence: TGTGCCAGCAGCCCCGGGACTCTATATGGCTACACCTTC.